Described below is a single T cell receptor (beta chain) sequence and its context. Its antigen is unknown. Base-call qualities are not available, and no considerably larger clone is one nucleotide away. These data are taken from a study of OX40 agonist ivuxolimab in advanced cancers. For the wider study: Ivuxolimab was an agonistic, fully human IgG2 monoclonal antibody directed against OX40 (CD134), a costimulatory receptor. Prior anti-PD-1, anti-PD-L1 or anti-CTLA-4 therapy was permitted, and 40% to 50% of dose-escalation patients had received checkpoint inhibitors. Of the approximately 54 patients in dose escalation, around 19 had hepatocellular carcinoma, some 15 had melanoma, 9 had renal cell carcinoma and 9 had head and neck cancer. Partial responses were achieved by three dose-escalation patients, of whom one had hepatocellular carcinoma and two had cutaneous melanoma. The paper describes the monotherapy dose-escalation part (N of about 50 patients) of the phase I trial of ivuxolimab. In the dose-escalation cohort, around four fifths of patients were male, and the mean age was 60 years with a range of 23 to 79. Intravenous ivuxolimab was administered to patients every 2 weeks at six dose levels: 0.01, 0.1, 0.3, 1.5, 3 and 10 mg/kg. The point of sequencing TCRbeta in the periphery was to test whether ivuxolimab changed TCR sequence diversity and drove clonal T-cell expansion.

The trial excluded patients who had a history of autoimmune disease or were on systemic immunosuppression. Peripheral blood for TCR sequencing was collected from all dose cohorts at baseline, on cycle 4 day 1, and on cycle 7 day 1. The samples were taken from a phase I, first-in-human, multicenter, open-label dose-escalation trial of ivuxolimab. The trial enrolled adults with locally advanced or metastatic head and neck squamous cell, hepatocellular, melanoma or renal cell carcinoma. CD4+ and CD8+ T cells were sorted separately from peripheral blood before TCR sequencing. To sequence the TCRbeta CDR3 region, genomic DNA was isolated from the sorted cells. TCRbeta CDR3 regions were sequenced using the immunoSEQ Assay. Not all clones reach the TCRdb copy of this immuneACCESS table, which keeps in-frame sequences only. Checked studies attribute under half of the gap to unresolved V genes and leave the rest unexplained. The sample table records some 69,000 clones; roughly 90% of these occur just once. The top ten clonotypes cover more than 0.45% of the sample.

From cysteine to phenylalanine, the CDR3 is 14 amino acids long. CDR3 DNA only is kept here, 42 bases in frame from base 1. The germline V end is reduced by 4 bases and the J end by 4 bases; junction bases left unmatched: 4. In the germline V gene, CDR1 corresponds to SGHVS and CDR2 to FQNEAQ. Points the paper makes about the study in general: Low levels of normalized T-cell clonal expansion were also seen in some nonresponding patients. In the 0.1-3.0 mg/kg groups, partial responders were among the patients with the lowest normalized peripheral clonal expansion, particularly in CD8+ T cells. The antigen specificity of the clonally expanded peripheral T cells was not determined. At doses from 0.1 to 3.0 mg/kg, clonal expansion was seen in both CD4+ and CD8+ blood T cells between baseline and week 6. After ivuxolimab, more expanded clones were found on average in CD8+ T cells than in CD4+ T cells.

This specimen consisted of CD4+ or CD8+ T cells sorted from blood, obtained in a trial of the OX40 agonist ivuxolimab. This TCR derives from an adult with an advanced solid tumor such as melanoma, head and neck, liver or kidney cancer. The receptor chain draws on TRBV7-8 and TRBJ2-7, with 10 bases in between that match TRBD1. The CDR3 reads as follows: CASSSGQGRYEQYF. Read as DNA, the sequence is TGTGCCAGCAGCTCGGGACAGGGGAGGTACGAGCAGTACTTC.